The 26 T cell receptor beta chains below come from one sample, sequenced in a study of T cells after yellow fever vaccination. In TCRdb, the 5' RACE reads were re-called with MiXCR into one record per CDR3 protein. Altogether more than 450,000 distinct CDR3 sequences are present, just over 20% being singletons, with the ten largest covering about 17%. The source material was PBMCs, sampled roughly 20 days after the first yellow fever vaccination. The receptors shown here come from a young man who received the YFV17D yellow fever vaccine.

The chain links TRBV6-1 to TRBJ2-5; 8 positions agree with TRBD2. After removal of 5 bases from V and 3 bases from J, the junction contained 11 bases not matched to a gene. The CDR3 length is 16 residues. Germline V CDR1 and CDR2: MNHNS, SASEGT. This CDR3 is CASSPTGLVGEETQYF. The DNA for the CDR3 is TGTGCCAGCAGTCCCACGGGACTAGTGGGAGAAGAGACCCAGTACTTC.

There are many counts of this clonotype. The chain links TRBV29-1 to TRBJ2-1; D is perhaps TRBD1 or TRBD2 (5 bases each). The CDR3 totals 11 residues. Germline V lookup: CDR1 SQVTM, CDR2 ANQGSEA. V lost 3 bases and J lost 8, with 8 bases in between. This CDR3 is CSVEGEHEQFF. Written as DNA, the CDR3 is TGCAGCGTTGAGGGGGAACATGAGCAGTTCTTC.

The chain has TRBV7-9 and TRBJ1-5; weak D call: TRBD1 (5 bases). V lost 2 bases and J lost 7, with 12 bases in between. The CDR3 extends over 14 amino acids. In germline, CDR1 is SEHNR, CDR2 FQNEAQ (reference sequence). The CDR3 here is CASSLTSGGQPQHF. The CDR3 DNA reads as TGTGCCAGCAGCTTAACAAGTGGGGGACAGCCCCAGCATTTT. Full variable domain (rest looked up from reference TRBV7-9 and TRBJ1-5): DTGVSQNPRHKITKRGQNVTFRCDPISEHNRLYWYRQTLGQGPEFLTYFQNEAQLEKSRLLSDRFSAERPKGSFSTLEIQRTEQGDSAMYLCASSLTSGGQPQHFGDGTRLSIL.

This clonotype was picked up a small number of times. The CDR3 DNA sequence: TGCGCCAGCAGCCAAGGGTTTCAGGGAACTCAGCCCCAGCATTTT. Translation: CASSQGFQGTQPQHF. This sequence joins TRBV4-1 and TRBJ1-5; a possible D gene is TRBD1 (5 bases). V lost 1 base to trimming and J lost 6 bases, with 13 bases between them. There are 15 residues in the CDR3. Germline CDR1 is MGHRA and CDR2 is YSYEKL.

Only a few counts were recorded for this clonotype. The V call is TRBV7-9, the J call TRBJ1-6, with unresolved D. CDR1 is SEHNR and CDR2 is FQNEAQ in the germline V gene (reference sequence). V gave up 5 bases and J gave up 7 bases, with 12 bases separating them. The CDR3 is made up of 14 amino acids. As DNA, the CDR3 is TGTGCCAGCAGCCCTAGAGGAGGGAATTCACCCCTCCACTTT. Protein sequence: CASSPRGGNSPLHF.

CDR3 protein: CASSPMGLSNEQFF. CDR3 DNA: TGTGCCAGCTCACCAATGGGACTGAGCAATGAGCAGTTCTTC. V usage is TRBV18 and J usage is TRBJ2-1; TRBD2 is a possible D gene (6 bases). Germline V CDR1 and CDR2: KGHSH, LQKENI. V gave up 2 bases and J gave up 6 bases, with 11 bases separating them. CDR3 length: 14 residues.

The gene calls are TRBV27 and TRBJ2-3; TRBD2 is a possible D gene (5 bases). Per the germline V gene, CDR1 is MNHEY and CDR2 is SMNVEV (reference sequence). The CDR3 runs to 17 residues. The V end lost 0 bases, the J end lost 1 base, and 14 bases lay between the germline ends. CDR3 in DNA: TGTGCCAGCAGTTTATCTTCCAGCGGAGAGGGCACAGATACGCAGTATTTT. This encodes CASSLSSSGEGTDTQYF.

The rearrangement uses TRBV30 and TRBJ2-5; D is uncertain. V gave up 5 bases and J gave up 4 bases, with 11 bases separating them. Germline lookup yields CDR1 GTSNPN and CDR2 SVGIG (reference sequence). The CDR3 is 12 amino acids. The CDR3 region is CAWDEVGETQYF. The CDR3 nucleotides read TGTGCCTGGGATGAAGTGGGAGAGACCCAGTACTTC.

The chain links TRBV20-1 to TRBJ2-3; TRBD1 matches 9 bases. With 0 bases clipped from V and 7 bases from J, the junction kept 5 bases outside the gene matches. This CDR3 comprises 14 residues. Germline V gives CDR1 DFQATT, CDR2 SNEGSKA (reference sequence). The CDR3 nucleotides read TGCAGTGCTAGAGATGGGACAGGGTTCAATACGCAGTATTTT. Translated, it gives CSARDGTGFNTQYF.

The genes are TRBV7-9 and TRBJ1-1; D is uncertain. Trimming removed 1 base at V and 0 bases at J, with 9 bases between. Germline loops: CDR1 SEHNR, CDR2 FQNEAQ (reference sequence). The CDR3 contains 15 residues. The CDR3 sequence: CASSLGYGMNTEAFF. Written as DNA, the CDR3 is TGTGCCAGCAGCTTAGGTTACGGAATGAACACTGAAGCTTTCTTT.

This clonotype showed up just a few times. V usage is TRBV2 and J usage is TRBJ2-5; possibly TRBD1 for D (6 bases). The CDR3 sequence is 13 residues long. The V end was cut by 11 bases, the J end by 4 bases, with 17 bases between. Germline V gene sequence: CDR1 SNHLY, CDR2 FYNNEI. The CDR3 is CAGAGDDRETQYF. As DNA, the CDR3 is TGTGCCGGGGCAGGGGACGACCGAGAGACCCAGTACTTC.

This clonotype has more than one count but fewer than ten. This chain joins TRBV12-3 or TRBV12-4 and TRBJ2-7; 7 bases agree with TRBD1. V lost 6 bases to trimming and J lost 1 base; unmatched junction nucleotides: 9. The CDR3 contains 15 residues. As DNA, the CDR3 is TGTGCCAGCAGCCGAGGGGCAGGGGGATCCTACGAGCAGTACTTC. Translated, it gives CASSRGAGGSYEQYF.

The chain has TRBV12-3 or TRBV12-4 and TRBJ1-2, with TRBD1 as a possible D gene (5 bases). V was shortened by 2 bases and J by 5 bases, with 15 bases between the two germline ends. CDR3 length: 15 residues. The CDR3 loop is CASSLLGLQGYGYTF. In DNA, the CDR3 is TGTGCCAGCAGTTTATTGGGGCTCCAAGGTTATGGCTACACCTTC.

This clonotype was counted only a few times. The chain joins TRBV20-1 to TRBJ2-1; D is undetermined. The CDR3 has 14 residues. Germline loops: CDR1 DFQATT, CDR2 SNEGSKA (reference sequence). Trimming cost V 3 bases and J 0 bases, with 9 bases left between them. The CDR3 DNA is TGCAGTGCTAGGGGGTCCAGCTCCTACAATGAGCAGTTCTTC. Its translation: CSARGSSSYNEQFF.

The chain couples TRBV29-1 to TRBJ2-3; 11 nucleotides line up with TRBD2. CDR1 and CDR2 from the germline V gene are SQVTM and ANQGSEA. CDR3 size: 15 residues. Trimming at V came to 3 bases and at J to 5 bases, leaving 7 bases not matched to a gene. The CDR3 loop reads CSVDQTSGGRDTQYF. Here the CDR3 DNA reads TGCAGCGTTGACCAAACTAGCGGGGGCCGAGATACGCAGTATTTT.

Only a few counts were recorded for this clonotype. This chain uses TRBV24-1 with TRBJ2-2, with 8 positions matching TRBD1. With V trimmed by 10 bases and J by 4 bases, 4 bases remained unmatched. The germline V gene has CDR1 KGHDR and CDR2 SFDVKD. The length of the CDR3 is 13 residues. CDR3 nucleotide sequence: TGTGCCACAAGGACAGGGATCACCGGGGAGCTGTTTTTT. Protein product: CATRTGITGELFF.

This clonotype was observed a handful of times. The chain is built from TRBV14 and TRBJ2-1; no clear D gene. CDR1 and CDR2 from the germline V gene are SGHDN and FVKESK. There are 15 residues in the CDR3. V lost 0 bases and J lost 1, with 7 bases in between. The CDR3 DNA is TGTGCCAGCAGCCAAGACAGGATTTCCTACAATGAGCAGTTCTTC. Its translation: CASSQDRISYNEQFF.

The chain employs TRBV5-4 and TRBJ1-4; D perhaps matches TRBD1 (5 bases). The length of the CDR3 is 15 residues. Trimming removed 4 bases at V and 8 bases at J, with 18 bases between. Germline V lookup: CDR1 SGHNT, CDR2 YYREEE (reference sequence). The CDR3 is CASSRTGAGVEKLFF. The CDR3 DNA follows: TGTGCCAGCAGCCGGACCGGGGCTGGGGTGGAAAAACTGTTTTTT. Together with reference TRBV5-4 and TRBJ1-4, the CDR3 gives the full variable domain: ETGVTQSPTHLIKTRGQQVTLRCSSQSGHNTVSWYQQALGQGPQFIFQYYREEENGRGNFPPRFSGLQFPNYSSELNVNALELDDSALYLCASSRTGAGVEKLFFGSGTQLSVL.

This clonotype was found a few times. J is TRBJ2-1 and V is TRBV10-3; D assignment may be TRBD1 or TRBD2 (6 bases each). Germline-derived CDR1 and CDR2 are ENHRY and SYGVKD. The CDR3 runs 15 residues. The V end was cut by 5 bases, the J end by 3 bases, with 14 bases between. The CDR3 protein is CAISKEGGGYNEQFF. Here the CDR3 DNA reads TGTGCCATCAGTAAAGAAGGGGGAGGCTACAATGAGCAGTTCTTC.

The chain combines TRBV5-5 with TRBJ2-1, with D possibly TRBD1 on 5 matching bases. The CDR3 covers 14 residues. Germline V gives CDR1 SGHKS, CDR2 YYEKEE (reference sequence). With 6 bases removed from V and 0 bases from J, the gap between germline ends came to 10 bases. CDR3 in amino acids: CASIVTVSYNEQFF. The CDR3, as DNA: TGTGCCAGCATCGTGACAGTCTCCTACAATGAGCAGTTCTTC.

This clonotype was seen a handful of times. The V gene is TRBV9, the J gene TRBJ2-1; 10 bases are shared with TRBD2. CDR3 length equals 16 residues. CDR1 is SGDLS, CDR2 YYNGEE, per germline. V dropped 0 bases and J dropped 4; count of bases not matched to a gene: 4. The CDR3 loop is CASSVGELAGYNEQFF. The DNA of the CDR3 is TGTGCCAGCAGCGTAGGAGAACTAGCGGGGTACAATGAGCAGTTCTTC.

V usage is TRBV5-1 and J usage is TRBJ2-2; 7 bases fit TRBD1. V shed 0 bases and J 2 bases; nucleotides not matched to a gene: 1. Germline CDR1 is SGHRS and CDR2 is YFSETQ. The CDR3 contains 15 residues. The DNA of the CDR3 is TGCGCCAGCAGCTTGGACAGGGGAAACACCGGGGAGCTGTTTTTT. Its protein product is CASSLDRGNTGELFF.

This clonotype occurred a few times. The rearrangement links TRBV6-5 to TRBJ1-5, with D hard to call. V lost 6 bases and J 2 bases, leaving 14 bases between the germline ends. Germline V lookup: CDR1 MNHEY, CDR2 SVGAGI. The CDR3 loop spans 15 amino acids. CDR3 DNA: TGTGCCAGCAGCTCCAGGCTGGAGGGCAATCAGCCCCAGCATTTT. Amino acids: CASSSRLEGNQPQHF.

The V call is TRBV5-6, the J call TRBJ2-1; D ambiguous. CDR1 is SGHDT, CDR2 YYEEEE, per germline. This CDR3 comprises 12 residues. Trimming stripped 2 bases from V and 5 bases from J, with 5 bases between. The DNA for the CDR3 is TGTGCCAGCAGCTTTAGAAACAATGAGCAGTTCTTC. The encoded protein is CASSFRNNEQFF.

This clonotype appeared a few times. The chain links TRBV25-1 to TRBJ2-6; perhaps D is TRBD1 or TRBD2 (5 bases each). The CDR3 totals 17 residues. Trimming took off 3 bases at V and 0 bases at J, with 12 bases between the two ends. The germline V gene encodes CDR1 MGHDK and CDR2 SYGVNS. This chain's CDR3 is CASSDQGPTSGANVLTF. In DNA, the CDR3 is TGTGCCAGCAGTGATCAGGGACCGACCTCTGGGGCCAACGTCCTGACTTTC.

This chain connects TRBV2 to TRBJ2-3; 7 bases agree with TRBD1. With V trimmed by 7 bases and J by 1 base, 8 bases remained unmatched. The germline V gene has CDR1 SNHLY and CDR2 FYNNEI. The CDR3 covers 15 residues. This CDR3 reads CASTWRGGGTDTQYF. The DNA for the CDR3 is TGTGCCAGCACTTGGAGAGGGGGCGGCACAGATACGCAGTATTTT. Based on the CDR3 plus reference TRBV2 and TRBJ2-3, the full variable domain is EPEVTQTPSHQVTQMGQEVILRCVPISNHLYFYWYRQILGQKVEFLVSFYNNEISEKSEIFDDQFSVERPDGSNFTLKIRSTKLEDSAMYFCASTWRGGGTDTQYFGPGTRLTVL.